This T cell receptor (beta chain) comes out of a study of T cell repertoires in cytomegalovirus infection. Study-level background: CMV epitopes, recently identified HLA-C-restricted and well-studied HLA-B-restricted, were used. TCR beta signatures that were public indicated CMV infection and matching HLA type. Broader study findings: Of the TCR beta families, the public ones yielded a cumulative frequency that identified carriers of CMV plus the relevant HLA. CMV-specific TCR beta clonotypes restricted by HLA-C dominated the ex vivo response.

The CDR3 spans 10 residues. The germline V gene has CDR1 SGHVS and CDR2 FNYEAQ. Trimming took off 2 bases at V and 9 bases at J, with 2 bases between the two ends. TCRdb ran MiXCR on the reads and lists one entry per CDR3 protein. The table has 750,000 to 950,000 distinct CDR3 sequences, 25% to 35% seen once; the top ten hold approximately 14%. On this clonotype: No antigen is known for it.

This specimen was cultured CD8+ T cells from PBMCs, taken from culture after CMV antigen stimulation. The chain couples TRBV7-6 to TRBJ2-4; no clear D gene. The clonotype was recovered from a human donor in good health (CMV status not recorded). Some clones in this sample may be carry-over from other donors' samples. Here the CDR3 reads CASSLSIQYF. CDR3 DNA: TGTGCCAGCAGCTTATCCATTCAGTACTTC.